What follows describes a single T cell receptor beta chain. Its target is unknown. The PCR employed 60 Vbeta primers together with 13 Jbeta primers. The repertoire was sequenced with immunoSEQ multiplex PCR; TCRdb's copy has only in-frame clones and lacks some. The table shows about 100,000 clones, with more than 65% occurring only once. The sample belongs to a study of cytomegalovirus exposure and HLA in healthy donors. General study results and limits: Beyond CMV serostatus, there was no information to go on about immune exposure. In a later analysis, parvovirus B19, influenza, CMV and Epstein-Barr virus appeared linked to several top co-occurrence clusters. An analysis done earlier found most TCR beta V segments productive about 90% or about 30% of the time.

It was healthy bone marrow donors who served as donors. Sequenced input: PBMCs. The clonotype was recovered from a male donor in good health and CMV-seronegative.

Written as DNA, the CDR3 is TGTGCCAGCCGAGCGCATGTAACAGATACGCAGTATTTT. Amino acid sequence: CASRAHVTDTQYF. The rearrangement links TRBV7-2 to TRBJ2-3; D remains unclear. Germline loops: CDR1 SGHTA, CDR2 FQGNSA. This CDR3 is 13 amino acids long. Trimming stripped 8 bases from V and 3 bases from J, with 12 bases between.